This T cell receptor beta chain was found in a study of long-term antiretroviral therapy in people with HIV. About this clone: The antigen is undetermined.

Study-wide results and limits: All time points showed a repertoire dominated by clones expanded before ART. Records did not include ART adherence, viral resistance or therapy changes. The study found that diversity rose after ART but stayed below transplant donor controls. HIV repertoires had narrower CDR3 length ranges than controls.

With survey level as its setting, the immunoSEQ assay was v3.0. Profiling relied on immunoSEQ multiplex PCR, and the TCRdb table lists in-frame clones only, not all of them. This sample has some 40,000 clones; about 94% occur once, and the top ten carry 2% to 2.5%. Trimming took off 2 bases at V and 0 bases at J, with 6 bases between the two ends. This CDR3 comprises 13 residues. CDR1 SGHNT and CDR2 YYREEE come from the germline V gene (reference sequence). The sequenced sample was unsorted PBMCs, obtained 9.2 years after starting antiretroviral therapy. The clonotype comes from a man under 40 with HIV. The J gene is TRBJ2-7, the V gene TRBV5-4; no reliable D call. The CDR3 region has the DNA TGTGCCAGCAGCTTTAGGAGCTCCTACGAGCAGTACTTC. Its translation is CASSFRSSYEQYF.